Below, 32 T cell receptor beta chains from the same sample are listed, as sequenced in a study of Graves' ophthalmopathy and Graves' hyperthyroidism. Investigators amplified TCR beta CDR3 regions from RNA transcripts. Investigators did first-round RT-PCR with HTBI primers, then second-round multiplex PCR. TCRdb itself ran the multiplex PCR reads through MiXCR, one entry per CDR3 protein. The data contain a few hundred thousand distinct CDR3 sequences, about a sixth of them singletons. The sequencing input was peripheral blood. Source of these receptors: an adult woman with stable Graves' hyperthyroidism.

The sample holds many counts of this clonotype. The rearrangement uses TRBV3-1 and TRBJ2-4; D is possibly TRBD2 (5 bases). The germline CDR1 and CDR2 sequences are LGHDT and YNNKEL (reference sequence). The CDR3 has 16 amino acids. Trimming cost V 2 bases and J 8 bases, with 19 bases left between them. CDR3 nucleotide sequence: TGTGCCAGCAGCCAAAGGGAATCGGGCCCGAGGGACATTCAGTACTTC. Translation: CASSQRESGPRDIQYF.

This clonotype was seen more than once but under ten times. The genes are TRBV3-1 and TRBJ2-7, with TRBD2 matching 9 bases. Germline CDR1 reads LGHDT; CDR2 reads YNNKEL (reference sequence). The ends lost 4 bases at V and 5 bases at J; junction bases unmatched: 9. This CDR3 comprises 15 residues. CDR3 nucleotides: TGTGCCAGCAGCCCCAGCCCGACTAGCGGTGACGAGCAGTACTTC. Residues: CASSPSPTSGDEQYF.

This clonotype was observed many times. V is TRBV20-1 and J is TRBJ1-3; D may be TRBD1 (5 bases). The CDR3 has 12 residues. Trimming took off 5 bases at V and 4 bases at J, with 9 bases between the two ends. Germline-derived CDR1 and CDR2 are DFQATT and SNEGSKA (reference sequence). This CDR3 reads CSAGGTGNTIYF. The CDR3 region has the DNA TGCAGTGCTGGGGGGACGGGAAACACCATATATTTT.

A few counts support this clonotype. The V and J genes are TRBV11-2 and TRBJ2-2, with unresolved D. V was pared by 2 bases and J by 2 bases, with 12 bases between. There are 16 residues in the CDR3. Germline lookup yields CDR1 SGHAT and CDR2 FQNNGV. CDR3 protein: CASSLPEGKNTGELFF. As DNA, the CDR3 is TGTGCCAGCAGCTTACCAGAAGGGAAAAACACCGGGGAGCTGTTTTTT.

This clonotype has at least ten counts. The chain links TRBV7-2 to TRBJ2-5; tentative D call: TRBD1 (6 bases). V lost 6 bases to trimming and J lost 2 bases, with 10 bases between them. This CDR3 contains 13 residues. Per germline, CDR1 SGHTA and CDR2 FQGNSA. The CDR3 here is CASSKDRQETQYF. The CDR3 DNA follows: TGTGCCAGCAGTAAAGACAGGCAAGAGACCCAGTACTTC.

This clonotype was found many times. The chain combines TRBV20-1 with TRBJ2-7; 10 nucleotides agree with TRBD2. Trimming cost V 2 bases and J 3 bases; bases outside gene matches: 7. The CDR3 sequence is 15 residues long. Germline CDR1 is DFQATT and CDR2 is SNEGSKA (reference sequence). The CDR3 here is CSARPGTSVHYEQYF. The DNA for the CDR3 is TGCAGTGCTAGACCGGGGACTAGCGTTCACTACGAGCAGTACTTC.

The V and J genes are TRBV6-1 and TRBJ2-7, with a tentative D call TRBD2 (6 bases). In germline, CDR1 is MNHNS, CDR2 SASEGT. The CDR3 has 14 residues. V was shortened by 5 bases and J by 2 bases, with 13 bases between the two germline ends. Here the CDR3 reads CASSRGTDPYEQYF. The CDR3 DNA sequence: TGTGCCAGCAGTCGCGGGACGGACCCCTACGAGCAGTACTTC.

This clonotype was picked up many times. CDR3 sequence: CASSLWGREQETQYF. The DNA of the CDR3 is TGTGCCAGCAGCCTCTGGGGGAGGGAGCAAGAGACCCAGTACTTC. The V call is TRBV11-2, the J call TRBJ2-5; 7 bases match TRBD2. The ends lost 5 bases at V and 2 bases at J; junction bases unmatched: 8. This CDR3 has 15 residues. Germline-derived CDR1 and CDR2 are SGHAT and FQNNGV.

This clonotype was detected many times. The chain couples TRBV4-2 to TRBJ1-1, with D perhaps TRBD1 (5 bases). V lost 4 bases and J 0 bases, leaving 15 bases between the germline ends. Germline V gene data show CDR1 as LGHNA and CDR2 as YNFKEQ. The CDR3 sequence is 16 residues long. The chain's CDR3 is CASSRDPRDLNTEAFF. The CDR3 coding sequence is TGTGCCAGCAGCCGAGACCCCAGGGACCTGAACACTGAAGCTTTCTTT.

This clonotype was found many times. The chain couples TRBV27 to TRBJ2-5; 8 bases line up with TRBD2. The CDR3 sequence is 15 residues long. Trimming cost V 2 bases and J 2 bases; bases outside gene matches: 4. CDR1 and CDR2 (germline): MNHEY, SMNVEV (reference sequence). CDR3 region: CASSLAGGSQETQYF. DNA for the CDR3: TGTGCCAGCAGTTTAGCGGGAGGTTCACAAGAGACCCAGTACTTC.

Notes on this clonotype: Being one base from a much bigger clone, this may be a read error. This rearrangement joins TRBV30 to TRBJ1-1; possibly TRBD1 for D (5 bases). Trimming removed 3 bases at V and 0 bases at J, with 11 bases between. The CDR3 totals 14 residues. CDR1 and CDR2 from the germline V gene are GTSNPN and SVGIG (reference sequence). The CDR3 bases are TGTGCCTGGAGCAGGGTGGGCATGAACACTGAAGCTTTCTTT. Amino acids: CAWSRVGMNTEAFF.

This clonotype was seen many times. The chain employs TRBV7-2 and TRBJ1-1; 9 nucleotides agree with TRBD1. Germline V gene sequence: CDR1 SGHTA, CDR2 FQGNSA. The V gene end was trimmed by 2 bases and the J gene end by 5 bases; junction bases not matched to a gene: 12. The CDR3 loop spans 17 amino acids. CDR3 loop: CASSLLLSGTGHTEAFF. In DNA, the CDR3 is TGTGCCAGCAGCTTATTATTGTCTGGGACAGGGCATACTGAAGCTTTCTTT.

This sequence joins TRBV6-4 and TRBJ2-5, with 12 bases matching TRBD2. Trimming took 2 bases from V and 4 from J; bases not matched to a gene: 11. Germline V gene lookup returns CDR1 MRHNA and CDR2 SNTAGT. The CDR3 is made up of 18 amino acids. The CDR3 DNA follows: TGTGCCAGCAGTGACGCCTTTAGACTAGCGGGAGATGGAGAGACCCAGTACTTC. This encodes CASSDAFRLAGDGETQYF.

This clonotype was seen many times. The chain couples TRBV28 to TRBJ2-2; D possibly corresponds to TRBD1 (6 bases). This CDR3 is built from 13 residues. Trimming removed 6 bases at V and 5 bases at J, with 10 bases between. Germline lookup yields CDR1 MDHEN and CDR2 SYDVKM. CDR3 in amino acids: CASRSQGTGELFF. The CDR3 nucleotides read TGTGCCAGCAGATCTCAGGGGACCGGGGAGCTGTTTTTT.

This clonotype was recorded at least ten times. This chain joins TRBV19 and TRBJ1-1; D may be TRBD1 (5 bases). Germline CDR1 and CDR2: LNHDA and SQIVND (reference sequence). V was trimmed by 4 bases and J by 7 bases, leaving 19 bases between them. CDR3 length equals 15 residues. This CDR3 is CASSTPDRRLGEAFF. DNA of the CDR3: TGTGCCAGTAGTACCCCAGACAGACGCCTTGGTGAAGCTTTCTTT.

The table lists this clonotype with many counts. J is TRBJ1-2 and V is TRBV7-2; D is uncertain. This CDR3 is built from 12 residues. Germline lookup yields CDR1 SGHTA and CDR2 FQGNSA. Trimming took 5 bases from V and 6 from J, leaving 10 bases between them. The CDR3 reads CASSQDTHGYTF. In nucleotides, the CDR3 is TGTGCCAGCAGCCAAGACACACATGGCTACACCTTC.

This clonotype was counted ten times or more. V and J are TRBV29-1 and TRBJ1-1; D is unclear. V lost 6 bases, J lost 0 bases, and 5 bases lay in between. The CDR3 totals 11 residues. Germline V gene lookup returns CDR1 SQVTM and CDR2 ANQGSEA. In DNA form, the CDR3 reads TGCAGCGTAGAGATGAACACTGAAGCTTTCTTT. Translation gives CSVEMNTEAFF.

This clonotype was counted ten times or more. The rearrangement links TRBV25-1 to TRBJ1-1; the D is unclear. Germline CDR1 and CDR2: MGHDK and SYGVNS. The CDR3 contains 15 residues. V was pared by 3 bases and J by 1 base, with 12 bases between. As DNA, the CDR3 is TGTGCCAGCAGTGACGTAGGTCGGGGGAACACTGAAGCTTTCTTT. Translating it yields CASSDVGRGNTEAFF. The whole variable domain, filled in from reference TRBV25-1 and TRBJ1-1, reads EADIYQTPRYLVIGTGKKITLECSQTMGHDKMYWYQQDPGMELHLIHYSYGVNSTEKGDLSSESTVSRIRTEHFPLTLESARPSHTSQYLCASSDVGRGNTEAFFGQGTRLTVV.

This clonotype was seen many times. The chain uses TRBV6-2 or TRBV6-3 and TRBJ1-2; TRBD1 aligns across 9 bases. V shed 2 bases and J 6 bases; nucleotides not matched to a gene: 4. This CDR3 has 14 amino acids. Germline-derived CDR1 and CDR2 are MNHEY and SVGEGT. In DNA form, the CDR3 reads TGTGCCAGCAGTTACGGGGACAGGGCAGATGGCTACACCTTC. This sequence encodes CASSYGDRADGYTF.

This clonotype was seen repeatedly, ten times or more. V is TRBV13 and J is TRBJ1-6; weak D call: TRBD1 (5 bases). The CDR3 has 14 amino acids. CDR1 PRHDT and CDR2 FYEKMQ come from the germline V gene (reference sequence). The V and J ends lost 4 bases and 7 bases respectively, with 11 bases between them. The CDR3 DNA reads TGTGCCAGCAGCTCAGCCCAGGGAAATTCACCCCTCCACTTT. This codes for CASSSAQGNSPLHF.

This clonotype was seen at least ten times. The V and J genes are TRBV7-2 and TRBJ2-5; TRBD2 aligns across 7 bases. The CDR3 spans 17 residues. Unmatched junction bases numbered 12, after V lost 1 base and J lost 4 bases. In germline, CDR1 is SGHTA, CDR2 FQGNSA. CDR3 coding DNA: TGTGCCAGCAGCTTAGGAGAGGGCTTTGCGGGAGCAGAGACCCAGTACTTC. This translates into CASSLGEGFAGAETQYF. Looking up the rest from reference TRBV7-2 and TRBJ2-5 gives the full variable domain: GAGVSQSPSNKVTEKGKDVELRCDPISGHTALYWYRQSLGQGLEFLIYFQGNSAPDKSGLPSDRFSAERTGGSVSTLTIQRTQQEDSAVYLCASSLGEGFAGAETQYFGPGTRLLVL.

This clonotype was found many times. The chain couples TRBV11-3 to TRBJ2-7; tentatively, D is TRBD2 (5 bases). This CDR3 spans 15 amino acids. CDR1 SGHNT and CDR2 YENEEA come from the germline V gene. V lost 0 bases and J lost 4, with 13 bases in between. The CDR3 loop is CASSLDSGSDYEQYF. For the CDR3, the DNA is TGTGCCAGCAGCTTAGATTCGGGATCTGATTACGAGCAGTACTTC.

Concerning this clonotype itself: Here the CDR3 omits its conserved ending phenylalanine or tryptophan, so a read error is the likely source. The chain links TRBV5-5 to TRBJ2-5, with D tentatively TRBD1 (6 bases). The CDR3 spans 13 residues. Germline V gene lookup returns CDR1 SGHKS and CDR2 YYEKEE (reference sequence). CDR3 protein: CASTRQEQESQYY. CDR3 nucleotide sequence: TGTGCCAGCACACGACAGGAACAAGAGTCCCAGTACTAC.

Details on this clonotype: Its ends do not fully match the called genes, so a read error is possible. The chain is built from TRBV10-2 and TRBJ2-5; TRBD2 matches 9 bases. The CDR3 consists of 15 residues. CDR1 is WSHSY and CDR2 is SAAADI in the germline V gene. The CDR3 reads CASSPTSGLQEIQYF. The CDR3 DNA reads TGCGCCAGCAGCCCGACTAGCGGCCTCCAAGAGATCCAGTACTTC.

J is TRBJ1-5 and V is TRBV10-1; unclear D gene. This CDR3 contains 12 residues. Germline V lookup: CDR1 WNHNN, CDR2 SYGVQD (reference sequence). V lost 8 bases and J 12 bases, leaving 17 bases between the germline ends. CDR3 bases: TGCGCCAGCTCCGAGTCCGGGATGCTCCAGCATTTT. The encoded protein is CASSESGMLQHF.

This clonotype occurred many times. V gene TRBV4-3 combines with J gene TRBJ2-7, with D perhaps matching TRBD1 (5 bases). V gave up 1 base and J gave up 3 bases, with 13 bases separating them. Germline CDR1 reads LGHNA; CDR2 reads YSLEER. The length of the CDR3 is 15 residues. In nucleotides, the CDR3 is TGCGCCAGCAGCCAAGCCCCGACAGAATACTACGAGCAGTACTTC. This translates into CASSQAPTEYYEQYF.

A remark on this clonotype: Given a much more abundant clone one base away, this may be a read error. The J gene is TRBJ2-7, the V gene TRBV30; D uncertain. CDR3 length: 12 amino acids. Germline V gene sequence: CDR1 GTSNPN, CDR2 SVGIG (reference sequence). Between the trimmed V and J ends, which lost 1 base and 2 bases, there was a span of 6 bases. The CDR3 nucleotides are TGTGCCTGGAGTGCACGGGCCTACGAGCAGTACTTC. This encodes CAWSARAYEQYF. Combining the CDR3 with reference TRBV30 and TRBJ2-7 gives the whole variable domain SQTIHQWPATLVQPVGSPLSLECTVEGTSNPNLYWYRQAAGRGLQLLFYSVGIGQISSEVPQNLSASRPQDRQFILSSKKLLLSDSGFYLCAWSARAYEQYFGPGTRLTVT.

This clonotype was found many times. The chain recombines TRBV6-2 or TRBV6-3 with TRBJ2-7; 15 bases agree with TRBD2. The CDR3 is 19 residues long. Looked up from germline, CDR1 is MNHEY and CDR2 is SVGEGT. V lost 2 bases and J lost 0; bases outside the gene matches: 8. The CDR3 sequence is CASSYGYGLAGGHSYEQYF. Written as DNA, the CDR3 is TGTGCCAGCAGTTACGGTTACGGACTAGCGGGAGGGCACTCCTACGAGCAGTACTTC.

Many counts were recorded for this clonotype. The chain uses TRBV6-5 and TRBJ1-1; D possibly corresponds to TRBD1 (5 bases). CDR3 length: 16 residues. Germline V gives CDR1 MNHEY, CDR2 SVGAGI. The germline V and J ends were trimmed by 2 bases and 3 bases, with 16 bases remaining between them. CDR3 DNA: TGTGCCAGCAGTTACCGGGAAACTAAGGGGTACACTGAAGCTTTCTTT. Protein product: CASSYRETKGYTEAFF.

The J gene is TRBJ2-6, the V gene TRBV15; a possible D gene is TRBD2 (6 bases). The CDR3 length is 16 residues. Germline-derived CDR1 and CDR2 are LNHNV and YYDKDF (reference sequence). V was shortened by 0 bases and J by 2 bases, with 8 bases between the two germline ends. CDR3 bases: TGTGCCACCAGCAGAGAACTAGCTGCTGGGGCCAACGTCCTGACTTTC. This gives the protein CATSRELAAGANVLTF.

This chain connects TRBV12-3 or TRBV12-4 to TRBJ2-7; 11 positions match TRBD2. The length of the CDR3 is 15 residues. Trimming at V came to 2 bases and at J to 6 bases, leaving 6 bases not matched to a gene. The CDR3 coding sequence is TGTGCCAGCAGTTTACTAGCGGGAGGCCCCCGCGAGCAGTACTTC. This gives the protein CASSLLAGGPREQYF.

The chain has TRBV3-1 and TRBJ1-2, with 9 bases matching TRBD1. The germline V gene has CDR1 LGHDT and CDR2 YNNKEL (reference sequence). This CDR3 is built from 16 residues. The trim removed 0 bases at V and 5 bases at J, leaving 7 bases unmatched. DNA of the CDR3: TGTGCCAGCAGCCAAGAAGACAGGGGGGGAGGTTATGGCTACACCTTC. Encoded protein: CASSQEDRGGGYGYTF.